This entry lists 22 T cell receptor beta chains sequenced from one sample in a study of control samples from healthy donors and cancer patients. Profiling relied on immunoSEQ multiplex PCR, and the TCRdb table lists in-frame clones only, not all of them. The sample carries 150,000 or so clones, 93% recorded once. Sequenced: blood. Source of these receptors: a man aged 50 to 60 in good health.

The chain has TRBV7-2 and TRBJ2-1; 7 nucleotides match TRBD2. This CDR3 comprises 16 residues. CDR1 SGHTA and CDR2 FQGNSA come from the germline V gene. Unmatched junction bases numbered 14, after V lost 2 bases and J lost 10 bases. In nucleotides, the CDR3 is TGTGCCAGCAGCTTAATGGCGGGAGCCAATAGGGTAGAGCAGTTCTTC. It codes for CASSLMAGANRVEQFF.

The chain carries TRBV5-1 and TRBJ2-1, with 7 bases that match TRBD2. The CDR3 spans 18 residues. The V segment lost 0 bases and the J segment 0 bases; nucleotides outside the gene matches: 9. Germline V gene lookup returns CDR1 SGHRS and CDR2 YFSETQ. Here the CDR3 DNA reads TGCGCCAGCAGCTTGGGATCTAGGACTAGACGCTCCTACAATGAGCAGTTCTTC. Translation: CASSLGSRTRRSYNEQFF.

This clone occurred once. This chain uses TRBV10-3 with TRBJ2-5; 11 bases fit TRBD2. CDR3 length: 16 amino acids. The germline CDR1 and CDR2 sequences are ENHRY and SYGVKD. Trimming cost V 4 bases and J 5 bases; bases outside gene matches: 9. The CDR3 bases are TGTGCCATCAGTGGGGAGCTAGCGGGAGGCGGGGAGACCCAGTACTTC. Protein sequence: CAISGELAGGGETQYF.

The J gene is TRBJ2-3, the V gene TRBV6-5; D is perhaps TRBD2 (6 bases). The CDR3 is made up of 14 amino acids. Trimming removed 7 bases from V and 4 bases from J, with 15 bases in between. Germline V gene data show CDR1 as MNHEY and CDR2 as SVGAGI. CDR3 sequence: CASNLGGASDTQYF. The CDR3 nucleotides are TGTGCCAGCAACTTGGGGGGAGCCTCAGATACGCAGTATTTT.

This clone was seen once. The rearrangement joins TRBV19 to TRBJ2-7; TRBD2 agrees at 9 bases. The CDR3 is 14 residues long. V shed 6 bases, J shed 1 base, and the junction held 4 bases outside the gene matches. CDR1 and CDR2 from the germline V gene are LNHDA and SQIVND (reference sequence). The CDR3 region is CASRRTSASYEQYF. CDR3 coding DNA: TGTGCCAGTAGGAGGACTAGCGCTTCCTACGAGCAGTACTTC.

The genes are TRBV24-1 and TRBJ2-1; TRBD2 might be the D (5 bases). V was pared by 4 bases and J by 4 bases, with 13 bases between. Germline lookup yields CDR1 KGHDR and CDR2 SFDVKD. This CDR3 contains 15 residues. The CDR3 sequence is CATSDPGRGYNEQFF. CDR3 bases: TGTGCCACCAGTGACCCCGGCCGGGGTTACAATGAGCAGTTCTTC.

This chain uses TRBV28 with TRBJ2-3, with TRBD2 matching over 9 bases. Trimming took 8 bases from V and 0 from J; bases not matched to a gene: 3. The germline V gene has CDR1 MDHEN and CDR2 SYDVKM. CDR3 length: 14 amino acids. DNA for the CDR3: TGTGCCAGCCAAGCGGGAGGTAGCACAGATACGCAGTATTTT. Amino acids: CASQAGGSTDTQYF.

This clone was recorded once. The rearrangement links TRBV29-1 to TRBJ2-3; possibly TRBD1 or TRBD2 for D (5 bases each). Germline-derived CDR1 and CDR2 are SQVTM and ANQGSEA. Between the trimmed V and J ends, which lost 5 bases and 8 bases, there was a span of 29 bases. CDR3 length: 17 amino acids. CDR3 in amino acids: CSVPRGGFSSWESTQYF. In DNA form, the CDR3 reads TGCAGCGTTCCACGGGGCGGGTTTAGTTCGTGGGAGAGTACGCAGTATTTT.

V gene TRBV19 combines with J gene TRBJ1-4, with 11 bases lining up with TRBD1. The V gene's germline CDR1 is LNHDA and CDR2 SQIVND (reference sequence). Losses at the gene ends were 7 bases for V and 2 bases for J; bases not matched to a gene: 3. This CDR3 region has 15 residues. The CDR3 spells CASKGQGATNEKLFF. For the CDR3, the DNA is TGTGCCAGTAAAGGACAGGGGGCGACTAATGAAAAACTGTTTTTT.

The chain links TRBV10-3 to TRBJ2-7; D possibly corresponds to TRBD1 (7 bases). Germline CDR1 reads ENHRY; CDR2 reads SYGVKD. The CDR3 is 17 amino acids. Trimming shortened V by 7 bases and J by 1 base, and 23 bases separated the two germline ends. CDR3 in DNA: TGTGCCATCACCAGGGGGGCTGGGACCGGAGAGTCCTACGAGCAGTACTTC. It specifies CAITRGAGTGESYEQYF.

The genes are TRBV6-4 and TRBJ1-5; weak D call: TRBD1 (5 bases). Per the germline V gene, CDR1 is MRHNA and CDR2 is SNTAGT. V shed 2 bases and J shed 1 base, with 9 bases lying between them. The CDR3 runs to 15 residues. The CDR3 sequence: CASSDGGWSNQPQHF. The DNA for the CDR3 is TGTGCCAGCAGTGACGGGGGATGGAGCAATCAGCCCCAGCATTTT.

The rearrangement links TRBV6-5 to TRBJ2-1, with D unclear. The V gene's germline CDR1 is MNHEY and CDR2 SVGAGI. The germline V and J ends were trimmed by 6 bases and 6 bases, with 18 bases remaining between them. The CDR3 is made up of 15 amino acids. CDR3 protein: CASRYKRSSGNEQFF. The CDR3 nucleotides are TGTGCCAGCAGATACAAAAGAAGTTCTGGCAATGAGCAGTTCTTC.

This clone has just a few counts. This chain connects TRBV27 to TRBJ2-1, with 10 bases matching TRBD2. CDR1 is MNHEY and CDR2 is SMNVEV in the germline V gene (reference sequence). Germline trimming cut 5 bases from V and 7 bases from J; bases unmatched to any gene: 14. The CDR3 is made up of 17 amino acids. CDR3 coding DNA: TGTGCCAGCAGTCTCACCCCAGCGGGAGGGTTCGGTAATGAGCAGTTCTTC. Amino acids: CASSLTPAGGFGNEQFF.

The chain recombines TRBV15 with TRBJ2-7, with 11 positions matching TRBD2. With V trimmed by 2 bases and J by 1 base, 1 base remained unmatched. The CDR3 is made up of 15 amino acids. The germline V gene encodes CDR1 LNHNV and CDR2 YYDKDF (reference sequence). DNA for the CDR3: TGTGCCACCAGCAGAACTAGCGGGGGTTCCTACGAGCAGTACTTC. Translated, it gives CATSRTSGGSYEQYF.

The V and J genes are TRBV11-2 and TRBJ2-1; either TRBD1 or TRBD2 may supply D (7 bases each). This CDR3 has 13 residues. From germline, CDR1 is SGHAT and CDR2 FQNNGV. V lost 8 bases, J lost 4 bases, and 12 bases lay in between. In nucleotides, the CDR3 is TGTGCCAGCCAGGGGGGAGGGTACAATGAGCAGTTCTTC. Translation: CASQGGGYNEQFF.

This chain uses TRBV27 with TRBJ1-4, with TRBD1 identical over 10 bases. Unmatched junction bases numbered 8, after V lost 4 bases and J lost 0 bases. The CDR3 has 18 amino acids. Germline CDR1 and CDR2: MNHEY and SMNVEV (reference sequence). CDR3 protein: CASSSRDRGPATNEKLFF. The CDR3 DNA is TGTGCCAGCAGTTCCCGGGACAGGGGACCGGCAACTAATGAAAAACTGTTTTTT. Combining the CDR3 with reference TRBV27 and TRBJ1-4 gives the whole variable domain EAQVTQNPRYLITVTGKKLTVTCSQNMNHEYMSWYRQDPGLGLRQIYYSMNVEVTDKGDVPEGYKVSRKEKRNFPLILESPSPNQTSLYFCASSSRDRGPATNEKLFFGSGTQLSVL.

The chain is built from TRBV29-1 and TRBJ2-1; 14 positions agree with TRBD2. This CDR3 is built from 17 residues. Germline assignment: CDR1 SQVTM and CDR2 ANQGSEA. Losses at the gene ends were 3 bases for V and 4 bases for J; bases not matched to a gene: 8. The CDR3 protein is CSVDPRTSGRKYNEQFF. DNA of the CDR3: TGCAGCGTTGATCCCCGGACTAGCGGGAGGAAGTACAATGAGCAGTTCTTC.

The chain joins TRBV18 to TRBJ2-7, with 9 nucleotides matching TRBD1. CDR1 KGHSH and CDR2 LQKENI come from the germline V gene. The CDR3 spans 15 residues. Unmatched junction bases numbered 7, after V lost 5 bases and J lost 2 bases. DNA for the CDR3: TGTGCCAGCTCATCCGCGGGACAGGGAACCTACGAGCAGTACTTC. This encodes CASSSAGQGTYEQYF.

The genes are TRBV2 and TRBJ1-2, with D hard to call. Trimming cost V 3 bases and J 0 bases, with 8 bases left between them. The germline V gene encodes CDR1 SNHLY and CDR2 FYNNEI. The CDR3 is 14 amino acids. DNA of the CDR3: TGTGCCAGCAGTGAGGACGCTTCTAACTATGGCTACACCTTC. This sequence encodes CASSEDASNYGYTF.

The V and J genes are TRBV29-1 and TRBJ2-1; 10 bases are a match to TRBD2. Losses at the gene ends were 0 bases for V and 5 bases for J; bases not matched to a gene: 7. Germline V gene data show CDR1 as SQVTM and CDR2 as ANQGSEA. CDR3 length: 16 residues. The CDR3 DNA is TGCAGCGTTGAAGATTATGAGCGGGGGGGTGACAATGAGCAGTTCTTC. It yields the protein CSVEDYERGGDNEQFF.

This chain uses TRBV9 with TRBJ2-7, with 14 bases lining up with TRBD2. This CDR3 spans 16 amino acids. V lost 3 bases and J lost 1; bases outside the gene matches: 3. The V gene's germline CDR1 is SGDLS and CDR2 YYNGEE. The chain's CDR3 is CASSEGTSGSSYEQYF. The DNA for the CDR3 is TGTGCCAGCAGCGAAGGGACTAGCGGGAGTTCCTACGAGCAGTACTTC.

The chain has TRBV11-3 and TRBJ2-1, with no clear D. V shed 0 bases and J shed 7 bases, with 10 bases lying between them. This CDR3 spans 14 amino acids. Germline V gives CDR1 SGHNT, CDR2 YENEEA. In DNA form, the CDR3 reads TGTGCCAGCAGCTTAGATGGGATAGAGAATGAGCAGTTCTTC. It is translated as CASSLDGIENEQFF.